The T cell receptor beta chain under discussion was sequenced for a study of T cell responses to AZD1222 COVID-19 vaccine. Study-level points and caveats: Sampling that yielded the repertoires occurred only after the peak T cell response. Spike-specific TCR repertoires showed rising breadth and depth after two AZD1222 doses. Clonal diversity was possibly underestimated, and white British individuals and females predominated among donors.

Only in-frame clones appear in the TCRdb table, and some are missing; sequencing was by immunoSEQ multiplex PCR. The sample carries roughly 90,000 clones, approximately 86% recorded once. CDR1 is DFQATT, CDR2 SNEGSKA, per germline (reference sequence). The V and J ends lost 3 bases and 6 bases, in that order; junction bases with no gene match: 26. The CDR3 covers 20 residues. Comment on this clone: What it binds is unknown.

The chain links TRBV20-1 to TRBJ1-5, with TRBD1 matching 7 bases. The sequenced sample was peripheral blood, obtained on day 0 of AZD1222 vaccination. The source is an adult in good health. CDR3 sequence reads: CSASGRGAETGSGSRQPQHF. CDR3 nucleotides: TGCAGTGCTAGTGGGAGAGGAGCAGAGACAGGGTCAGGTTCACGTCAGCCCCAGCATTTT.